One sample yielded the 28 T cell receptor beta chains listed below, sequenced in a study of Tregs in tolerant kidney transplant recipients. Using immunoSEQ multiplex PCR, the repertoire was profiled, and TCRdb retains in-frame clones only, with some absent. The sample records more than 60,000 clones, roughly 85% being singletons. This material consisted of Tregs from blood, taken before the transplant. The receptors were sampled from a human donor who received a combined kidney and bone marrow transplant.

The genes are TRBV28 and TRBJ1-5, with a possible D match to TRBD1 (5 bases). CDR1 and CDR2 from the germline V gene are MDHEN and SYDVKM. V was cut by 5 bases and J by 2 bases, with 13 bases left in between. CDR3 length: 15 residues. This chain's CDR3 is CASSPQGKGNQPQHF. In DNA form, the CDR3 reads TGTGCCAGCAGTCCTCAGGGTAAAGGCAATCAGCCCCAGCATTTT.

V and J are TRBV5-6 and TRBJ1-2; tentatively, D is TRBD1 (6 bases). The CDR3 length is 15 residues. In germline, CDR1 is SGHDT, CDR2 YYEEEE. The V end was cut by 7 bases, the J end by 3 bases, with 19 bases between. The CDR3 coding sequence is TGTGCCAGCGGGGAGTGGCAGGGGAACCACTATGGCTACACCTTC. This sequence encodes CASGEWQGNHYGYTF.

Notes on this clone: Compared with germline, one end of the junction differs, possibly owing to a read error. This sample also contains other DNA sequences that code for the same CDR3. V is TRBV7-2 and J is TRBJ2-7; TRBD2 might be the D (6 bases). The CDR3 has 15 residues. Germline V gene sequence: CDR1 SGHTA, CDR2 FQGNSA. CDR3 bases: TGCGCCAGCAGCTTACAACGGGGGATCGGCAACGAGCAGTACTTC. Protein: CASSLQRGIGNEQYF.

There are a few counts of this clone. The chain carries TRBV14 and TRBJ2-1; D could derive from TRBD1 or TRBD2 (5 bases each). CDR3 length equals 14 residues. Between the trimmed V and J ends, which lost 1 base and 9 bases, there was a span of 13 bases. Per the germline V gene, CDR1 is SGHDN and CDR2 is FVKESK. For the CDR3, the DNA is TGTGCCAGCAGCCAAGGACAGCGGCTGACTGAGCAGTTCTTC. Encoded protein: CASSQGQRLTEQFF.

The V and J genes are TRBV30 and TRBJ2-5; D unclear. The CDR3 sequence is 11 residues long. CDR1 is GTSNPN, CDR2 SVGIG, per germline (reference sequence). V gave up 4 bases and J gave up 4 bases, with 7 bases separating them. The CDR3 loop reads CAWTLRETQYF. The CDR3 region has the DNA TGTGCCTGGACTCTCCGAGAGACCCAGTACTTC.

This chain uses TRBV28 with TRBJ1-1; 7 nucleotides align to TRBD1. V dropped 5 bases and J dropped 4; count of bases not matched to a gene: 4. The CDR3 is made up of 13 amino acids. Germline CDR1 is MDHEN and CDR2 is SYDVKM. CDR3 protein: CASSNRGGTEAFF. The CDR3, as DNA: TGTGCCAGCAGTAACAGGGGCGGCACTGAAGCTTTCTTT. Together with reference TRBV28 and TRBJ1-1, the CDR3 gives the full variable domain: DVKVTQSSRYLVKRTGEKVFLECVQDMDHENMFWYRQDPGLGLRLIYFSYDVKMKEKGDIPEGYSVSREKKERFSLILESASTNQTSMYLCASSNRGGTEAFFGQGTRLTVV.

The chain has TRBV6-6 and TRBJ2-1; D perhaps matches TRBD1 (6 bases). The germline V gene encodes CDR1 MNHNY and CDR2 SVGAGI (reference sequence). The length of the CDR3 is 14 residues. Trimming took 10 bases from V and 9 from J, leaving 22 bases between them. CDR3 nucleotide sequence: TGTGCCACCAAGGGGCCAGGGGCAGGTGCTGAGCAGTTCTTC. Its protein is CATKGPGAGAEQFF.

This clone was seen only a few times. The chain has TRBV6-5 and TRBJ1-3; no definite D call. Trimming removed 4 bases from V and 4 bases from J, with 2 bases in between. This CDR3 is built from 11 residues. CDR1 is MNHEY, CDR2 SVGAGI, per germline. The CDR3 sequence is CASSFGNTIYF. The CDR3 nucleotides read TGTGCCAGCAGTTTCGGAAACACCATATATTTT.

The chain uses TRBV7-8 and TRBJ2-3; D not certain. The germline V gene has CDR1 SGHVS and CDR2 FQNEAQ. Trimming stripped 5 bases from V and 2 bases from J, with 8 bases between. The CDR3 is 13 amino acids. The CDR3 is CASSPTYTDTQYF. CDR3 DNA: TGTGCCAGCAGCCCTACCTACACAGATACGCAGTATTTT.

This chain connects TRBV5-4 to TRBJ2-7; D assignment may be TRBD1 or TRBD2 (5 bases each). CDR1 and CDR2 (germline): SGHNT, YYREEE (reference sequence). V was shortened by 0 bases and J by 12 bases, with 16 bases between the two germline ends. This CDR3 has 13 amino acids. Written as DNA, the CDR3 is TGTGCCAGCAGCTTGGGACTGGGGGTGAATCGGTACTTC. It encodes CASSLGLGVNRYF.

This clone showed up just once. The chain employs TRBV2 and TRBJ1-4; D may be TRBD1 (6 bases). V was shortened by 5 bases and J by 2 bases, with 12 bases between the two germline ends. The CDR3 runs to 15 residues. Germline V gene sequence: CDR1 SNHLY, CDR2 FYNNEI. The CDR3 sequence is CASSPTGRTNEKLFF. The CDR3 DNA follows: TGTGCCAGCAGTCCCACAGGGCGGACTAATGAAAAACTGTTTTTT.

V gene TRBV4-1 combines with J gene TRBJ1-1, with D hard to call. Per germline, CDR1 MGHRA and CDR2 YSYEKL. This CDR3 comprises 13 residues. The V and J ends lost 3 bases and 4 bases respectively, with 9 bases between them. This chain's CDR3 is CASSHKGVTEAFF. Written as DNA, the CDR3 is TGCGCCAGCAGCCATAAGGGCGTCACTGAAGCTTTCTTT.

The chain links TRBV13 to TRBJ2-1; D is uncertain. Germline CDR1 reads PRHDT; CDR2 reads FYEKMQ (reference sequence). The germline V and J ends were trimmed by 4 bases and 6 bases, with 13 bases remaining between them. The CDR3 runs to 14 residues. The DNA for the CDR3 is TGTGCCAGCAGCTCACCAAGTAACGGCAATGAGCAGTTCTTC. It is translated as CASSSPSNGNEQFF.

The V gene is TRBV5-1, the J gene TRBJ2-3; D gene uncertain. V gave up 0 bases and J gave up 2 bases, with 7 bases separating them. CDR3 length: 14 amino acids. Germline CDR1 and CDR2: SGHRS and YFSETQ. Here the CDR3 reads CASSLGGPTDTQYF. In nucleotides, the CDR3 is TGCGCCAGCAGCTTGGGCGGACCCACAGATACGCAGTATTTT.

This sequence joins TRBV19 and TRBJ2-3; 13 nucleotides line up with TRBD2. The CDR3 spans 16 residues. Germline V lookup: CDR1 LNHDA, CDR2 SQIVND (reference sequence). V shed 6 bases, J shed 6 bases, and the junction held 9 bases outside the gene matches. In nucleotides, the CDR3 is TGTGCCAGTAGCCGGACTAGCGGGGGAAAAGGGGATACGCAGTATTTT. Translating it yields CASSRTSGGKGDTQYF.

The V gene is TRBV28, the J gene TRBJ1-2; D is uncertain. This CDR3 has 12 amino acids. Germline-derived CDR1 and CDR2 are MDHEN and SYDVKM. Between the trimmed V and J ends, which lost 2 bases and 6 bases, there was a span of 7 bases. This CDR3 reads CASSLRLDGYTF. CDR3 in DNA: TGTGCCAGCAGTTTACGACTCGATGGCTACACCTTC.

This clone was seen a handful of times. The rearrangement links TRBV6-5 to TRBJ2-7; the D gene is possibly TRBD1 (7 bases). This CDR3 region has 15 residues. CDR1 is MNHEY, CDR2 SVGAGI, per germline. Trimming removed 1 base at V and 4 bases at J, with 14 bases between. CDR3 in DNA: TGTGCCAGCAGTTACTTCGGCAGGGGGGAATACGAGCAGTACTTC. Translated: CASSYFGRGEYEQYF.

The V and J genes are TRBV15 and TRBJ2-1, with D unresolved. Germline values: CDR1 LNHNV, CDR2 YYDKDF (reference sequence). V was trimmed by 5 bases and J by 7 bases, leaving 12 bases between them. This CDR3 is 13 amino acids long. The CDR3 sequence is CATSHKGGNEQFF. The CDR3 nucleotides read TGTGCCACCAGCCATAAAGGTGGGAATGAGCAGTTCTTC.

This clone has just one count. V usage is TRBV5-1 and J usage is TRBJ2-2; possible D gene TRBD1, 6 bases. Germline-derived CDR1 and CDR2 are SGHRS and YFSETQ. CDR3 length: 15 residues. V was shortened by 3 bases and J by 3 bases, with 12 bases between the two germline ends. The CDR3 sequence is CASSSQGPDTGELFF. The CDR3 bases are TGCGCCAGCAGCTCCCAGGGGCCGGACACCGGGGAGCTGTTTTTT. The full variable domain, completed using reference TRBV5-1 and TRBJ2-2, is KAGVTQTPRYLIKTRGQQVTLSCSPISGHRSVSWYQQTPGQGLQFLFEYFSETQRNKGNFPGRFSGRQFSNSRSEMNVSTLELGDSALYLCASSSQGPDTGELFFGEGSRLTVL.

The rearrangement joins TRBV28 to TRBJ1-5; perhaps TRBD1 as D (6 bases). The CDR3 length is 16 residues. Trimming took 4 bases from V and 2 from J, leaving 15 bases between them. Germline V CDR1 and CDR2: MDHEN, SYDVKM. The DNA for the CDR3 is TGTGCCAGCAGTTCCTCTCTACAGGGACGCAATCAGCCCCAGCATTTT. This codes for CASSSSLQGRNQPQHF.

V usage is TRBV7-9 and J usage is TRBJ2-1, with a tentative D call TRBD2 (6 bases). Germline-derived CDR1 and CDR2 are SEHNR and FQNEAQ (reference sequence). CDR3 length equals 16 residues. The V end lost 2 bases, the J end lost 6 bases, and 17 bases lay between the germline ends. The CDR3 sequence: CASSLLPGRRGNEQFF. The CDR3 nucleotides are TGTGCCAGCAGCTTATTGCCGGGCAGGAGGGGCAATGAGCAGTTCTTC.

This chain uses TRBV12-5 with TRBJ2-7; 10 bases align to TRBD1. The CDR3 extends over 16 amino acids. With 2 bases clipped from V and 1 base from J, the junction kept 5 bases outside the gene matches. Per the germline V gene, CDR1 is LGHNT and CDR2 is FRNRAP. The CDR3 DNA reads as TGTGCTAGTGGTTTGCTACCGGGACAGGGGTCCTACGAGCAGTACTTC. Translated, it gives CASGLLPGQGSYEQYF.

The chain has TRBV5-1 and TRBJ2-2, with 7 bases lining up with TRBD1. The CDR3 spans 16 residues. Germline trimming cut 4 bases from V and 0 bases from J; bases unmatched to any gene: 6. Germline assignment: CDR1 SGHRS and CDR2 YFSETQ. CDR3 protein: CASSPRTGANTGELFF. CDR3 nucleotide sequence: TGCGCCAGCAGCCCAAGGACAGGCGCGAACACCGGGGAGCTGTTTTTT.

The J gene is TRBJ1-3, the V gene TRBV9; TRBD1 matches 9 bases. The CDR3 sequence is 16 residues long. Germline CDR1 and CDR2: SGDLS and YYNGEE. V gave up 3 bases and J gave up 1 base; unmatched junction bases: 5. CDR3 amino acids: CASSDRQGGSGNTIYF. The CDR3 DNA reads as TGTGCCAGCAGCGATCGACAGGGGGGATCTGGAAACACCATATATTTT.

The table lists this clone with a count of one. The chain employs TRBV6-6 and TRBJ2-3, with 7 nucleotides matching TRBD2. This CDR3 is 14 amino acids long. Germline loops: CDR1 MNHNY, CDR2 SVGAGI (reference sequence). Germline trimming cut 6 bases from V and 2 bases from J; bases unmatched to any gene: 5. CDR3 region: CASRRAGITDTQYF. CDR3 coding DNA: TGTGCCAGCAGACGAGCGGGGATCACAGATACGCAGTATTTT.

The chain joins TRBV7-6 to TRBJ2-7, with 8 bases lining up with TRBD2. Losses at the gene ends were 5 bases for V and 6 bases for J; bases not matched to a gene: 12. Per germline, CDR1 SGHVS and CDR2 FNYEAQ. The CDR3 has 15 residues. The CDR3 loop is CASSPTGGALFEQYF. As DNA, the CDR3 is TGTGCCAGCAGCCCAACGGGGGGGGCGCTATTCGAGCAGTACTTC.

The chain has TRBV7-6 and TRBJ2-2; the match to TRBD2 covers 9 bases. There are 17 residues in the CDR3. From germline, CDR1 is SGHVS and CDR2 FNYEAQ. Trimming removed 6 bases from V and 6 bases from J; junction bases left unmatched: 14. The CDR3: CASSFAGTSNVPGELFF. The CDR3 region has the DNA TGTGCCAGCAGTTTCGCCGGGACTAGCAATGTCCCCGGGGAGCTGTTTTTT.

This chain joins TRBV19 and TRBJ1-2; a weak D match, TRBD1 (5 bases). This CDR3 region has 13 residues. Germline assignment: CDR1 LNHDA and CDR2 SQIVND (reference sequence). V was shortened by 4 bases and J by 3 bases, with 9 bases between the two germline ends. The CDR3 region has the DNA TGTGCCAGTAGTACAGGGTGGGACTATGGCTACACCTTC. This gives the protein CASSTGWDYGYTF.